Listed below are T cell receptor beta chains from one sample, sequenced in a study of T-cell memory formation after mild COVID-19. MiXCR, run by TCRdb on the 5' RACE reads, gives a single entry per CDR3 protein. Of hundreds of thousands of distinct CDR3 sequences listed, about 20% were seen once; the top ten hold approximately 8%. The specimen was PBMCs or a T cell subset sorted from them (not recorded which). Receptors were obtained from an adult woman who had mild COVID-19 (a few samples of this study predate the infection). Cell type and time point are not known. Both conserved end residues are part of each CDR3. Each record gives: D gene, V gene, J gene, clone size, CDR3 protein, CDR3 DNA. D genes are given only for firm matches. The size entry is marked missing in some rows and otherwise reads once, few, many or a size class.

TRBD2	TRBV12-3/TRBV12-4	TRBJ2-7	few	CASSTTSGIAREQYF	TGTGCCAGCAGCACTACTAGCGGGATTGCTAGGGAGCAGTACTTC
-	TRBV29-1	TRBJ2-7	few	CSALDSRSYEQYF	TGCAGCGCCCTGGACAGCCGCTCCTACGAGCAGTACTTC
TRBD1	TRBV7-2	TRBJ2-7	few	CASSTRQGRSEQYF	TGTGCCAGCAGCACGAGACAGGGTAGAAGCGAGCAGTACTTC
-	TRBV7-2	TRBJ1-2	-	CASSPASGAVGYTF	TGTGCCAGCAGCCCCGCTTCGGGGGCTGTTGGCTACACCTTC
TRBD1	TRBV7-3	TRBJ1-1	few	CASSHIGQGQTEAFF	TGTGCCAGCAGTCATATCGGACAGGGACAGACTGAAGCTTTCTTT
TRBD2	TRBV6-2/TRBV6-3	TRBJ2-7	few	CASSYGLAGSYEQYF	TGTGCCAGCAGTTACGGACTAGCGGGCTCCTACGAGCAGTACTTC
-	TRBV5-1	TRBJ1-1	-	CASSLVRSGHRNTEAFF	TGCGCCAGCAGCTTGGTTAGATCGGGACATAGGAACACTGAAGCTTTCTTT
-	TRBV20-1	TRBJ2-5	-	CSAFSGKTQYF	TGCAGTGCTTTTTCAGGGAAGACCCAGTACTTC
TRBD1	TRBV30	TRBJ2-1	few	CAWSPTGEYYNEQFF	TGTGCCTGGAGTCCGACAGGGGAGTACTACAATGAGCAGTTCTTC
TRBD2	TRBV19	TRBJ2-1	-	CASRPSGGNNEQFF	TGTGCCAGTAGGCCTAGCGGGGGAAACAATGAGCAGTTCTTC
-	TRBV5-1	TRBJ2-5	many	CASSLSRVEETQYF	TGCGCCAGCAGCTTGAGTAGGGTTGAGGAGACCCAGTACTTC
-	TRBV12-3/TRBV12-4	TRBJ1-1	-	CASSPGGGSNTEAFF	TGTGCCAGCAGCCCTGGCGGGGGCTCGAACACTGAAGCTTTCTTT
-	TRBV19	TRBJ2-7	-	CASSIAKREVYEQYF	TGTGCCAGTAGTATCGCGAAGAGGGAGGTATACGAGCAGTACTTC
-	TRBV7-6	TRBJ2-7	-	CASSLTDGYEQYF	TGTGCCAGCAGTTTAACTGACGGCTACGAGCAGTACTTC
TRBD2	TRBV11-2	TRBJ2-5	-	CASSFSGSFEETQYF	TGTGCCAGCAGCTTTAGCGGGAGTTTCGAAGAGACCCAGTACTTC
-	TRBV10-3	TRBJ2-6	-	CATLSFGAGANVLTF	TGTGCCACCTTAAGCTTCGGGGCTGGGGCCAACGTCCTGACTTTC
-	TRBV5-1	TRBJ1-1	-	CASSLAHSPNTEAFF	TGCGCCAGCAGCTTGGCCCACTCCCCGAACACTGAAGCTTTCTTT
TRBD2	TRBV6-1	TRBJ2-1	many	CASRLADYNEQFF	TGTGCCAGCAGACTAGCGGACTACAATGAGCAGTTCTTC
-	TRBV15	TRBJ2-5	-	CATSRDVGETQYF	TGTGCCACCAGCAGAGATGTAGGAGAGACCCAGTACTTC
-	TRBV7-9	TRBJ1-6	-	CASSLQGENSPLHF	TGTGCCAGCAGCCTCCAGGGAGAGAATTCACCCCTCCACTTT
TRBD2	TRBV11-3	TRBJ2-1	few	CASSLGRSGSNEQFF	TGTGCCAGCAGCTTGGGGAGGAGCGGGAGCAATGAGCAGTTCTTC
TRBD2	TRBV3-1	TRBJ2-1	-	CASSLLSGGLYNEQFF	TGTGCCAGCAGCCTCCTTAGCGGGGGACTATACAATGAGCAGTTCTTC
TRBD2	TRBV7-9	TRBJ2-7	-	CASSSSGTTTKQYF	TGTGCCAGCAGCTCGAGCGGGACCACTACGAAGCAGTACTTC
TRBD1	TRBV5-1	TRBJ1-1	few	CASSLGTENTEAFF	TGTGCCAGCAGCTTGGGGACAGAGAACACTGAAGCTTTCTTT
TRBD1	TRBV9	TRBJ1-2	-	CASSVDTGGNGYTF	TGTGCCAGCAGCGTAGACACAGGGGGTAATGGCTACACCTTC
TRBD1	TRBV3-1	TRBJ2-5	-	CASSSGRRQGARETQYF	TGTGCCAGCAGCTCGGGGAGAAGACAGGGGGCGCGAGAGACCCAGTACTTC
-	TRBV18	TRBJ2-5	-	CASSPPKATPQEIQYF	TGTGCCAGCTCACCGCCCAAGGCCACGCCTCAAGAGATCCAGTACTTC
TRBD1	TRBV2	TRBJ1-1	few	CASRTQGATEAFF	TGTGCCAGCAGAACACAGGGGGCCACTGAAGCTTTCTTT
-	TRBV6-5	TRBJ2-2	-	CASSYDWGGLNTGELFF	TGTGCCAGCAGTTACGACTGGGGTGGTCTGAACACCGGGGAGCTGTTTTTT
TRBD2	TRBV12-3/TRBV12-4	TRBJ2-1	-	CASIGLAGVREQFF	TGTGCCAGCATCGGACTAGCGGGAGTTAGGGAGCAGTTCTTC
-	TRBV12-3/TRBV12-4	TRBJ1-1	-	CASSPGQLEAFF	TGTGCCAGCAGTCCTGGACAGTTAGAAGCTTTCTTT
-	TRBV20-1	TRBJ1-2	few	CSASRSGLNDGYTF	TGCAGTGCTAGTCGTTCAGGGCTCAACGATGGCTACACCTTC
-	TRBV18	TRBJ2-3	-	CASSPPSRDTQYF	TGTGCCAGCTCACCACCGTCACGAGATACGCAGTATTTT
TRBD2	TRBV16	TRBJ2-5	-	CASSRGLAVKETQYF	TGTGCCAGCAGCCGAGGACTAGCGGTGAAAGAGACCCAGTACTTC
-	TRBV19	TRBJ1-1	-	CASSRPRTLNTEAFF	TGTGCCAGTTCCAGGCCCCGGACCCTTAACACTGAAGCTTTCTTT
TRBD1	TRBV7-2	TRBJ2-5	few	CASSLGPWDRGRLAVQETQYF	TGTGCCAGCAGCTTAGGGCCCTGGGACAGGGGGCGGCTAGCGGTACAAGAGACCCAGTACTTC